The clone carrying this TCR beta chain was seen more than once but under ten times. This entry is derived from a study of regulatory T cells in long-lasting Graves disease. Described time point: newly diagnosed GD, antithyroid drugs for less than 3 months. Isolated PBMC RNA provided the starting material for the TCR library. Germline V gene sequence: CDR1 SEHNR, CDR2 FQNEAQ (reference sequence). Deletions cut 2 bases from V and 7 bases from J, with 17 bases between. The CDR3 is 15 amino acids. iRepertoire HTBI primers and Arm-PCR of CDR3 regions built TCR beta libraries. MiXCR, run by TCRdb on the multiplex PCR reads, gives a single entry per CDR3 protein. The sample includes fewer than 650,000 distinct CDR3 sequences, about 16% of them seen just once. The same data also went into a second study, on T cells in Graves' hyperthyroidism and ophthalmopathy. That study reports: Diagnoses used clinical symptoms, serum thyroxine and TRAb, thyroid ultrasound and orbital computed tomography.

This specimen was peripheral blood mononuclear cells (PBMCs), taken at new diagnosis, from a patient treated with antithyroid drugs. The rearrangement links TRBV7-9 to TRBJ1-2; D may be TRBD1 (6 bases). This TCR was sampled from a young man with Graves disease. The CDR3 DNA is TGTGCCAGCAGCTTAATGGCCGGTCAGGGGCTTGGCTACACCTTC. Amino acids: CASSLMAGQGLGYTF.